Here is one T cell receptor beta chain with its context. Its antigen is still unknown. No much larger clonotype is one base removed from it; base qualities were not supplied. Whole blood was collected in K2EDTA tubes by collaborating institutions according to the institutions' own protocols. For TCRbeta analysis, collaborator samples were shipped as frozen whole blood, as isolated PBMCs, or as DNA extracted from either sample type. This sample was taken from a study of blood T cell repertoires in COVID-19 (dated by TCRdb to about 2020). Background for the entire study: Collaborator samples came from the United States, Italy and Spain and covered acute and convalescent phases of COVID-19. The prospective study material was composed of cDNA or gDNA derived from T cells, B-cell-depleted T cells, or PBMCs. Subjects who had been exposed to COVID-19, were actively infected with it, or had recovered from it provided the deeply sampled blood TCRbeta repertoires that made up the dataset. The repertoires were released in a freely available public database meant as a resource for research on the immune response to SARS-CoV-2. Samples came from the ongoing ImmuneRACE study (first 160 participants) plus 1,254 subjects from 6 global collaborators. Nearly every sample came with metadata listing a de-identified subject ID, COVID-19 status, age in years and sex. HLA class I and class II types, where available, came from metadata supplied by the sample provider rather than from assay-based typing. General conclusions and limits of the study: Clinical and demographic metadata were provided uncurated, with the amount varying by source and participant.

The immunoSEQ Assay, a bias-controlled multiplex PCR, was used to amplify TCRbeta CDR3 regions from genomic DNA. The authors' analysis ran thus. The number of nucleated cells in each sample was estimated by amplification of reference gene primers within the assay. Sequence reads were collapsed and filtered to measure the absolute abundance of every unique TCRbeta CDR3 rearrangement. For each sample, productive Simpson clonality was calculated as the square root of Simpson's diversity index across productive rearrangements. In TCRdb, the immuneACCESS table is reduced to in-frame sequences with V and J assigned. These tables do not hold every clone; where another copy was compared, an unresolved V gene accounts for under half, and the others remain unexplained. From that table come the V and J calls and clone size; the DNA was used to work out D and trimming. Recorded for this sample are tens of thousands of clones; over 75% of them occurred a single time. Clones ranked in the top ten supply under 20% of the sample.

CDR1 and CDR2 were assigned from the germline V gene as MNHEY and SVGAGI. The CDR3 runs 16 amino acids, cysteine and phenylalanine included. Of all the DNA, just the CDR3 is kept, 48 bases in frame from base 1. V is reduced by 0 bases and J by 7 bases, leaving a spacing of 15 bases between them. The sequenced sample consisted of peripheral blood. The chain employs TRBV6-5 and TRBJ1-4; the D segment could be TRBD1, given 6 matching bases. The TCR originated in a woman aged 55-70 years with active COVID-19. The CDR3: CASSYSPTGSIEKLFF. The sequence in DNA is TGTGCCAGCAGTTACTCCCCCACAGGGAGTATTGAAAAACTGTTTTTT.